This T cell receptor beta chain was recorded in a study of human T cells and chemical hapten exposure. Overall study context: Skin of the upper inner arm, approximately 2 cm by approximately 2 cm, received 2% DPC for sensitization. Findings of the study overall: Expanded TCRs were compared with controls, and the expanded TCRs formed significantly more large CDR3 similarity clusters.

Stated time point: patch test 1, 2 weeks after DPC sensitization. Treatment described: therapeutic diphenylcyclopropenone sensitization with weekly scalp DPC. Unfractionated whole blood served as the source for total RNA extraction. Under the authors' procedure: Sampled TCR counts reached a median of roughly 100,000 per sample, with values ranging from roughly 20,000 to 750,000. Each CDR3 protein gets one entry after TCRdb re-called the RACE reads with MiXCR. These V and J calls originate from TCRdb's pipeline instead of the authors' own analysis. The sample has fewer than 400,000 distinct CDR3 sequences; roughly 6.9% are singletons. Only a few counts were recorded for this clonotype. Antigen unknown. Trimming cost V 0 bases and J 7 bases, with 16 bases left between them. The CDR3 is made up of 14 amino acids. Per germline, CDR1 DFQATT and CDR2 SNEGSKA (reference sequence).

The chain links TRBV20-1 to TRBJ2-7; D perhaps matches TRBD2 (5 bases). The sequencing here drew on whole blood, taken in connection with sensitization to the hapten diphenylcyclopropenone (DPC). This TCR derives from a young woman with alopecia areata. Some clones in this sample may be carry-over from other donors' samples. The CDR3 coding sequence is TGCAGTGCTAGAGATTCGGCACAAAGGGAGGAGCAGTACTTC. As protein: CSARDSAQREEQYF.